Given below is one T cell receptor beta chain in context. The length of the CDR3 is 12 residues. J lost 4 bases, V lost 7 bases, and 2 bases had no gene match. CDR1 is MNHEY, CDR2 SVGAGI, per germline. TCRdb keeps only in-frame clones here, not all; method: immunoSEQ multiplex PCR. The sample holds 80,000 to 100,000 clones, 74% seen once. The data are from a study of blood T cell repertoires in COVID-19. In the study overall: Sites in the United States, Italy and Spain provided acute and convalescent COVID-19 samples.

Sequencing was carried out using peripheral blood. The chain employs TRBV6-5 and TRBJ1-2; the match to TRBD1 covers 8 bases. The receptor was isolated from a man between 65 and 80 years old with COVID-19, enrolled during active disease. CDR3 loop: CASIGTGYGYTF. The CDR3 bases are TGTGCCAGCATTGGGACAGGCTATGGCTACACCTTC.